This T cell receptor beta chain stems from a study of human T cells and chemical hapten exposure. Study context: The patch tests put 0.01% DPC on the skin of the upper back and were read 6 days later.

The CDR3 consists of 15 residues. Trimming took off 4 bases at V and 1 base at J, with 12 bases between the two ends. Looked up from germline, CDR1 is MDHEN and CDR2 is SYDVKM. Sample time point: patch test 2, 6 weeks after DPC sensitization. Treatment denoted: therapeutic diphenylcyclopropenone sensitization with weekly scalp DPC. TCRdb independently ran MiXCR on the RACE reads; one entry per CDR3 protein. The sample lists about 140,000 distinct CDR3 sequences; around 11% were seen once. The material was whole blood, obtained in connection with sensitization to the hapten diphenylcyclopropenone (DPC). This receptor was obtained from a woman between 45 and 60 years old with alopecia areata. Some clones in this sample may be carry-over from other donors' samples. The chain is built from TRBV28 and TRBJ2-3; D remains unclear. The CDR3 here is CASSSTTPRTDTQYF. In DNA form, the CDR3 reads TGTGCCAGCAGTTCTACAACTCCACGCACAGATACGCAGTATTTT.